The T cell receptor beta chain under discussion was sequenced for a study of T cell responses to AZD1222 COVID-19 vaccine. General study results and limits: The study found Spike-specific TCR breadth and depth rose after two AZD1222 doses.

Details on this clone: The antigen remains undetermined.

Germline V CDR1 and CDR2: LNHNV, YYDKDF (reference sequence). Deletions cut 3 bases from V and 5 bases from J, with 13 bases between. The CDR3 extends over 14 amino acids. Profiled with immunoSEQ multiplex PCR; TCRdb holds only in-frame clones, not every one. This sample has tens of thousands of clones, with roughly 90% found just once. Here the sequenced sample was peripheral blood, taken on day 0 of AZD1222 vaccination. This TCR was sampled from an adult in good health. This chain joins TRBV15 and TRBJ1-1; D gene ambiguous. CDR3 in amino acids: CATSRGYRGTEAFF. Here the CDR3 DNA reads TGTGCCACCAGCAGGGGATACAGAGGGACTGAAGCTTTCTTT. Filled out from reference TRBV15 and TRBJ1-1, the complete variable domain reads DAMVIQNPRYQVTQFGKPVTLSCSQTLNHNVMYWYQQKSSQAPKLLFHYYDKDFNNEADTPDNFQSRRPNTSFCFLDIRSPGLGDTAMYLCATSRGYRGTEAFFGQGTRLTVV.